The T cell receptor (beta chain) under discussion was sequenced for a study of identical twins. Study findings and constraints: Twin-shared out-of-frame alpha sequences were enriched for low generation probability. For cord blood, abundant beta clonotypes had fewer insertions, unlike memory repertoires, which showed none.

This clonotype appeared many times. The antigen remains undetermined. Every sampled donor was Caucasian and healthy. In TCRdb, the 5' RACE reads were re-called with MiXCR into one record per CDR3 protein. This sample carries approximately 630,000 distinct CDR3 sequences, under 8.5% of them seen once, and the ten largest clones take less than 2%. The sample was also reused in another study, on yellow fever vaccine responses in identical twins.

The sequence was obtained from a woman aged 18-29 years in good health. The sequenced sample consisted of PBMCs.

The CDR3 coding sequence is TGTGCCAGCAGCGTAGGACAGAACACCGGGGAGCTGTTTTTT. It is translated as CASSVGQNTGELFF. This chain connects TRBV9 to TRBJ2-2, with no clear D. V was pared by 0 bases and J by 1 base, with 4 bases between. The CDR3 length is 14 residues. The germline CDR1 and CDR2 sequences are SGDLS and YYNGEE.